A selection of T cell receptor beta chains follows, all from one sample in a study of blood T cell repertoires in COVID-19. Profiling relied on immunoSEQ multiplex PCR, and the TCRdb table lists in-frame clones only, not all of them. Found here are 300,000 to 350,000 clones, about nine tenths of them singletons; the top ten hold roughly 2%. The sequenced sample consisted of peripheral blood. The receptors stem from a young man with active or convalescent COVID-19. CDR3s include the opening cysteine and the closing phenylalanine or tryptophan. Fields, in order: J gene, clone size, D gene, V gene, CDR3 protein, CDR3 DNA. A D gene is named only where the DNA matches it firmly. Some rows mark clone size as missing; the rest say once, few, many or name a class of expanded clone.

>TRBJ2-7|.|TRBD1|TRBV10-1
CASRKDRGPYEQYF
TGCGCCAGCAGAAAGGACAGGGGGCCCTACGAGCAGTACTTC
>TRBJ2-1|.|.|TRBV25-1
CASSRGSYNEQFF
TGTGCCAGCAGCAGGGGATCTTACAATGAGCAGTTCTTC
>TRBJ2-3|.|.|TRBV2
CASSQGTEVQYF
TGTGCCAGCAGTCAAGGGACGGAGGTGCAGTATTTT
>TRBJ2-3|once|.|TRBV29-1
CSVRTSHTDTQYF
TGCAGCGTTAGGACATCCCACACAGATACGCAGTATTTT
>TRBJ2-7|.|.|TRBV4-2
CASSQVASGPYEQYF
TGTGCCAGCAGCCAAGTGGCCAGCGGACCCTACGAGCAGTACTTC
>TRBJ1-5|.|TRBD1|TRBV5-8
CASSLIFGDSSNQPQHF
TGTGCCAGCAGCTTGATATTTGGGGACAGCAGCAATCAGCCCCAGCATTTT
>TRBJ1-4|.|.|TRBV9
CASSAQGKLFF
TGTGCCAGCAGCGCCCAGGGAAAACTGTTTTTT
>TRBJ2-5|.|.|TRBV10-3
CAISHLPAQQETQYF
TGTGCCATCAGCCACCTACCCGCGCAACAAGAGACCCAGTACTTC
>TRBJ1-3|.|.|TRBV28
CASSLLVGAGNTIYF
TGTGCCAGCAGTTTACTTGTGGGAGCGGGAAACACCATATATTTT
>TRBJ2-1|.|.|TRBV27
CASSLWGRGRSSYNEQFF
TGTGCCAGCAGTTTGTGGGGGCGGGGGAGGAGCTCCTACAATGAGCAGTTCTTC
>TRBJ2-2|.|TRBD1|TRBV2
CASSDRVLTGELFF
TGTGCCAGCAGCGACAGGGTTTTAACCGGGGAGCTGTTTTTT
>TRBJ1-5|.|.|TRBV21-1
CASSKGQGGNQPQHF
TGTGCCAGCAGCAAAGGACAGGGTGGAAATCAGCCCCAGCATTTT
>TRBJ1-4|.|.|TRBV11-2
CASSPRPWEKLFF
TGTGCCAGCAGCCCCAGGCCGTGGGAAAAACTGTTTTTT
>TRBJ2-3|.|.|TRBV3-1/TRBV3-2
CASSQDAGTDTQYF
TGTGCCAGCAGCCAAGACGCAGGCACAGATACGCAGTATTTT
>TRBJ1-4|few|TRBD1|TRBV10-3
CAISDRTGDPEKLFF
TGTGCCATCAGTGATCGGACAGGGGATCCTGAAAAACTGTTTTTT
>TRBJ2-7|.|TRBD2|TRBV5-1
CASRRYGTSGSGDEQYF
TGCGCCAGCAGGCGCTATGGGACTAGCGGGAGTGGCGACGAGCAGTACTTC
>TRBJ1-5|.|.|TRBV11-2
CASSFSTNRAQPQHF
TGTGCCAGCAGCTTCTCGACAAACAGGGCCCAGCCCCAGCATTTT
>TRBJ2-4|.|TRBD1|TRBV9
CASSAQGVRDIQYF
TGTGCCAGCAGCGCTCAGGGGGTTCGGGACATTCAGTACTTC
>TRBJ2-1|once|TRBD1|TRBV6-2/TRBV6-3
CASSPRQGEQFF
TGTGCCAGCAGTCCCAGACAGGGGGAGCAGTTCTTC
>TRBJ1-1|few|TRBD1|TRBV6-1
CASSDGQGTNTEAFF
TGTGCCAGCAGTGATGGACAGGGGACGAACACTGAAGCTTTCTTT
>TRBJ1-2|.|.|TRBV7-2
CASSLNGLTGGLNYGYTF
TGTGCCAGCAGCTTAAATGGGCTTACCGGTGGACTCAACTATGGCTACACCTTC
>TRBJ1-2|.|.|TRBV2
CASRGEIEDGYTF
TGTGCCAGCCGTGGCGAGATCGAGGATGGCTACACCTTC
>TRBJ2-3|.|TRBD2|TRBV6-6
CASSYSAGGGADTQYF
TGTGCCAGCAGTTACTCAGCGGGGGGTGGGGCAGATACGCAGTATTTT
>TRBJ2-4|.|.|TRBV27
CASSFAIDAIQYF
TGTGCCAGCAGTTTCGCGATAGATGCTATTCAGTACTTC
>TRBJ1-2|few|.|TRBV12-3/TRBV12-4
CASSLGQTYGYTF
TGTGCCAGCAGTTTAGGACAAACCTATGGCTACACCTTC
>TRBJ1-1|.|TRBD1|TRBV4-2
CASSHQGEGTEAFF
TGTGCCAGCAGCCACCAGGGGGAAGGCACTGAAGCTTTCTTT
>TRBJ2-7|.|.|TRBV19
CARQGGSYEQYF
TGTGCCAGACAGGGAGGGTCCTACGAGCAGTACTTC